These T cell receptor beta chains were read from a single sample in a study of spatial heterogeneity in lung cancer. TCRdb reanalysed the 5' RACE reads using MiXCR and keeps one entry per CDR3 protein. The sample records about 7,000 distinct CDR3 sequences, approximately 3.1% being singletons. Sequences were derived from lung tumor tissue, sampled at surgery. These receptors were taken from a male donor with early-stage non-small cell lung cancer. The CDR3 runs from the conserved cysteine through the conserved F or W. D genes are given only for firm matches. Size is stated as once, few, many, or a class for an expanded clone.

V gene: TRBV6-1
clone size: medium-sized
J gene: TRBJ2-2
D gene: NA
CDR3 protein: CASSEWGNTGELFF
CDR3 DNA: TGTGCCAGCAGTGAATGGGGAAACACCGGGGAGCTGTTTTTT

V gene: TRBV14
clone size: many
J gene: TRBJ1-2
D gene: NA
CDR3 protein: CASSQGGVDGYTF
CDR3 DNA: TGTGCCAGCAGCCAAGGAGGGGTGGATGGCTACACCTTC

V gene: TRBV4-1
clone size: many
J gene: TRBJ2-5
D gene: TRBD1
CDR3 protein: CASSPRGTGQETQYF
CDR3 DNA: TGCGCCAGCAGCCCACGAGGGACAGGGCAAGAGACCCAGTACTTC

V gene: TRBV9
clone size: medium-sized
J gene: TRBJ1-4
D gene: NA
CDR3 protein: CASSGDATNEKLFF
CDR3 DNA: TGTGCCAGCAGCGGAGATGCAACTAATGAAAAACTGTTTTTT

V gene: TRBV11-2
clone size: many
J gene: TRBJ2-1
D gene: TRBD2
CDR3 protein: CASRLGLAGYNEQFF
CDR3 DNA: TGTGCCAGCAGGTTAGGACTAGCGGGATACAATGAGCAGTTCTTC

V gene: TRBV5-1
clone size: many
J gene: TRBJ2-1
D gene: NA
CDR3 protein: CASSQLQGGYEQFF
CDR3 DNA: TGCGCCAGCAGCCAATTGCAGGGGGGCTACGAGCAGTTCTTC

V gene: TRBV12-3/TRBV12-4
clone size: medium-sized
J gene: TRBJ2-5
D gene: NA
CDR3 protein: CASSLNGPDRETQYF
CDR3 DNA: TGTGCCAGCAGTTTAAATGGCCCGGACAGAGAGACCCAGTACTTC

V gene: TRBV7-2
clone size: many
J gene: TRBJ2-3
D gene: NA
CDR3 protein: CASSFDRRSTDTQYF
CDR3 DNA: TGTGCCAGCAGCTTTGACAGAAGAAGCACAGATACGCAGTATTTT

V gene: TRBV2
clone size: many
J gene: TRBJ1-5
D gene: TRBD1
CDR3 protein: CASSLDRVRDQPQHF
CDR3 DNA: TGTGCCAGCAGCCTTGACAGGGTTAGGGATCAGCCCCAGCATTTT

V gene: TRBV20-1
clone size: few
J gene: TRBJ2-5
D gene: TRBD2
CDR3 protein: CSARWGLAGRRGETQYF
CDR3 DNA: TGCAGTGCTAGATGGGGACTAGCGGGCCGGAGGGGGGAGACCCAGTACTTC

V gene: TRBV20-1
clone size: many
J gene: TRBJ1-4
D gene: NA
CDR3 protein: CSAQTAANEKLFF
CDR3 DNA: TGCAGTGCGCAAACGGCAGCTAATGAAAAACTGTTTTTT

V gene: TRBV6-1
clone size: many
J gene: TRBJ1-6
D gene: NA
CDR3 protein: CASSEARSRSSPLHF
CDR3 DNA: TGTGCCAGCAGTGAAGCGCGTAGCAGAAGTTCACCCCTCCACTTT

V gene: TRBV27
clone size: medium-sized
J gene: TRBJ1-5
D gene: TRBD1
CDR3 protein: CASSLSGGRQPQHF
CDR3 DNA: TGTGCCAGCAGTTTGTCAGGGGGCCGACAGCCCCAGCATTTT

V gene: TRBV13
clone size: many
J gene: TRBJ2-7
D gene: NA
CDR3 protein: CASSLGYEQYF
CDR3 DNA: TGTGCCAGCAGCTTAGGTTACGAGCAGTACTTC

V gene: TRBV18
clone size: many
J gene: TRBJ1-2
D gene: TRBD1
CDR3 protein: CASSPSLDREGGYTF
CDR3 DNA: TGTGCCAGCTCGCCGAGCTTGGACAGGGAGGGTGGCTACACCTTC

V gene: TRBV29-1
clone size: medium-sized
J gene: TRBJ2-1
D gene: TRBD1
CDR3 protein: CSVEQGASNEQFF
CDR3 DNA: TGCAGCGTTGAACAGGGGGCCTCCAATGAGCAGTTCTTC

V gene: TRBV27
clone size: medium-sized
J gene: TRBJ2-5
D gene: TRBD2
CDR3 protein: CASSLLSSGAPSPRETQYF
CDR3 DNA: TGTGCCAGCAGTTTATTGTCTAGCGGAGCCCCCAGTCCTCGGGAGACCCAGTACTTC

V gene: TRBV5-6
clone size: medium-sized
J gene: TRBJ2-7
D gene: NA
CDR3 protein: CASSLIETYEQYF
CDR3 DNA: TGTGCCAGCAGCTTGATCGAGACCTACGAGCAGTACTTC